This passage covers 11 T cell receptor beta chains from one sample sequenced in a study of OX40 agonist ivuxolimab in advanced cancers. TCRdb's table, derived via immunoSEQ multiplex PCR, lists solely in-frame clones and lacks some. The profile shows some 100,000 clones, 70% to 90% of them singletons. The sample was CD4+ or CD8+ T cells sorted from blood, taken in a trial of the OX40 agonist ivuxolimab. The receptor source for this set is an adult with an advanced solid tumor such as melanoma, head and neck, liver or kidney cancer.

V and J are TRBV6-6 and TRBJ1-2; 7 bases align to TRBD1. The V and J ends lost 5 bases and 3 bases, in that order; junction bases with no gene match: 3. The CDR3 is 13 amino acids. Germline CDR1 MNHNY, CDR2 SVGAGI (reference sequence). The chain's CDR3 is CASSTDRDYGYTF. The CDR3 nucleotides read TGTGCCAGCAGTACCGACAGGGACTATGGCTACACCTTC.

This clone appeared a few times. The CDR3 bases are TGTGCCTGGAGCGGAACTCGCCGGGACAGGGCCCTAGCTAACTATGGCTACACCTTC. Translation: CAWSGTRRDRALANYGYTF. The gene calls are TRBV30 and TRBJ1-2; TRBD1 aligns across 9 bases. The germline gives CDR1 GTSNPN, CDR2 SVGIG (reference sequence). Trimming at V came to 3 bases and at J to 0 bases, leaving 17 bases not matched to a gene. This CDR3 is built from 19 residues.

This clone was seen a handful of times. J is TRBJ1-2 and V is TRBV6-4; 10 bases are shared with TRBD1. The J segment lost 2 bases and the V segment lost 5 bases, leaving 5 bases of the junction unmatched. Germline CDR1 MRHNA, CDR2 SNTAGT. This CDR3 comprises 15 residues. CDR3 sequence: CASSPTTGGNYGYTF. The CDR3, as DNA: TGTGCCAGCAGTCCAACGACAGGGGGCAACTATGGCTACACCTTC.

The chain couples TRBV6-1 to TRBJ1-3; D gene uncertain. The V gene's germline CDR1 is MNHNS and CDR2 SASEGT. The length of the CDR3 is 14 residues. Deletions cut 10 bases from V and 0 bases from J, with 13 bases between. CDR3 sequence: CATWTPNSGNTIYF. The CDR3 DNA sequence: TGTGCCACCTGGACGCCGAACTCTGGAAACACCATATATTTT.

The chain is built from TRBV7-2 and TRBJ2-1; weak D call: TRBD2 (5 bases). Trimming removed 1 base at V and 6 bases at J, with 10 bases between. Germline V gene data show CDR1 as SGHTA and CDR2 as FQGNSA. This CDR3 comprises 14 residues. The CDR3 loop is CASSLGVAPNEQFF. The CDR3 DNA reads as TGTGCCAGCAGCTTAGGAGTAGCGCCCAATGAGCAGTTCTTC.

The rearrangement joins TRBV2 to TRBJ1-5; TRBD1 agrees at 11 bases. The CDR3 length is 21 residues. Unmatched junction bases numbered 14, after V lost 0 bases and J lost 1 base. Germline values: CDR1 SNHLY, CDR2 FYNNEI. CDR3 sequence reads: CASSEAGAGTGGFVSNQPQHF. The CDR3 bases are TGTGCCAGCAGTGAAGCAGGGGCCGGGACAGGGGGTTTTGTAAGCAATCAGCCCCAGCATTTT. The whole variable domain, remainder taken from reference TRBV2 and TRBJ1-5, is EPEVTQTPSHQVTQMGQEVILRCVPISNHLYFYWYRQILGQKVEFLVSFYNNEISEKSEIFDDQFSVERPDGSNFTLKIRSTKLEDSAMYFCASSEAGAGTGGFVSNQPQHFGDGTRLSIL.

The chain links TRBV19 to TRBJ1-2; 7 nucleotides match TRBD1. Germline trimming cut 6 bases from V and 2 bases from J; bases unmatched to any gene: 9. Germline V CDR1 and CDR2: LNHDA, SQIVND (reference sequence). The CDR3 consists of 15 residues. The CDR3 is CASSLTGTANYGYTF. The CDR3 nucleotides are TGTGCCAGTAGCCTAACGGGGACAGCGAACTATGGCTACACCTTC.

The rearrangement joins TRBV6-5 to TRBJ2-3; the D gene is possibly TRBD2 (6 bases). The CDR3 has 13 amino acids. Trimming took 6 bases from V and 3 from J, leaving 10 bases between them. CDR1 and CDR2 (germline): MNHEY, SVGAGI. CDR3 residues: CASRGGGTDTQYF. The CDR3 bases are TGTGCCAGCAGGGGAGGTGGGACAGATACGCAGTATTTT.

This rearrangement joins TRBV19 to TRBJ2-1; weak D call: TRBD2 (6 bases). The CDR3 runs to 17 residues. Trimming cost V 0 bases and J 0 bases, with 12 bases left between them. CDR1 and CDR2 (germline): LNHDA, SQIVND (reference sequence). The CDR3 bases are TGTGCCAGTAGTATAGATTCGGGAGCGCCCTCCTACAATGAGCAGTTCTTC. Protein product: CASSIDSGAPSYNEQFF.

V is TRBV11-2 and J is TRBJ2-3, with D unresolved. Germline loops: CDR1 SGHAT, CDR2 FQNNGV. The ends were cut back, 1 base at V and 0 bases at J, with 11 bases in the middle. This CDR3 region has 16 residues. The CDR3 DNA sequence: TGTGCCAGCAGCTTAGTCTCCGGATCTAGCACAGATACGCAGTATTTT. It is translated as CASSLVSGSSTDTQYF.

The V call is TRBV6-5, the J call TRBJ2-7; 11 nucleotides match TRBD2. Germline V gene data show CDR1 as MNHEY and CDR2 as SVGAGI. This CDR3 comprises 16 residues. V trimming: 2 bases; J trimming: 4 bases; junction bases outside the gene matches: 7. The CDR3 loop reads CASSYRGASGRYEQYF. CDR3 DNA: TGTGCCAGCAGTTACCGCGGGGCTAGCGGGAGGTACGAGCAGTACTTC.